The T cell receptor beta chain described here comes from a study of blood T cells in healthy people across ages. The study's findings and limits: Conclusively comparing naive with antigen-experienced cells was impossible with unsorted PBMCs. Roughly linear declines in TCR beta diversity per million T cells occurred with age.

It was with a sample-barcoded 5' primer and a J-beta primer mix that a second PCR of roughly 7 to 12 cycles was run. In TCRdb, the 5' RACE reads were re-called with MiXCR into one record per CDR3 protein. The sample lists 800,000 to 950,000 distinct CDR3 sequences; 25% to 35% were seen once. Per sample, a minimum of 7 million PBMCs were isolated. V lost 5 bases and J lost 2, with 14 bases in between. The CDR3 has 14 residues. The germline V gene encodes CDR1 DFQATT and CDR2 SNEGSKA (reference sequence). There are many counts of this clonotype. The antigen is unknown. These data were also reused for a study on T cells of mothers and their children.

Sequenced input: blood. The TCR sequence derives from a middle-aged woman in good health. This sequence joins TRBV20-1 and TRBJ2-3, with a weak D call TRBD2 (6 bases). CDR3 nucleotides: TGCAGTGCTGCGGGACCACCCAACACAGATACGCAGTATTTT. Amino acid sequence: CSAAGPPNTDTQYF.